This passage covers 2 T cell receptor beta chains from one sample sequenced in a study of CD8+ T cells in alopecia areata. RNA was isolated and reverse transcribed to cDNA, the sequencing template. Profiled with immunoSEQ multiplex PCR; TCRdb holds only in-frame clones, not every one. Of about 170,000 clones listed, roughly 66% are singletons. Sequenced here: CD8+ T cells sorted from blood, sampled at week 0. These receptors came from a human donor with alopecia areata.

V usage is TRBV18 and J usage is TRBJ2-7; a weak D match, TRBD2 (7 bases). There are 14 residues in the CDR3. V lost 5 bases and J 3 bases, leaving 14 bases between the germline ends. The germline V gene encodes CDR1 KGHSH and CDR2 LQKENI. The CDR3 spells CASSGGAGGYEQYF. CDR3 bases: TGTGCCAGCTCAGGGGGGGCCGGCGGCTACGAGCAGTACTTC.

With respect to this clone: Other DNA sequences in this sample translate to the same CDR3. This chain links TRBV30 with TRBJ2-3; TRBD2 aligns across 7 bases. Germline V lookup: CDR1 GTSNPN, CDR2 SVGIG (reference sequence). J was trimmed by 3 bases and V by 0 bases; bases with no gene match: 3. CDR3 length equals 14 residues. In nucleotides, the CDR3 is TGTGCCTGGAGTGTAGGCGGGGGAACAGATACGCAGTATTTT. Protein sequence: CAWSVGGGTDTQYF.